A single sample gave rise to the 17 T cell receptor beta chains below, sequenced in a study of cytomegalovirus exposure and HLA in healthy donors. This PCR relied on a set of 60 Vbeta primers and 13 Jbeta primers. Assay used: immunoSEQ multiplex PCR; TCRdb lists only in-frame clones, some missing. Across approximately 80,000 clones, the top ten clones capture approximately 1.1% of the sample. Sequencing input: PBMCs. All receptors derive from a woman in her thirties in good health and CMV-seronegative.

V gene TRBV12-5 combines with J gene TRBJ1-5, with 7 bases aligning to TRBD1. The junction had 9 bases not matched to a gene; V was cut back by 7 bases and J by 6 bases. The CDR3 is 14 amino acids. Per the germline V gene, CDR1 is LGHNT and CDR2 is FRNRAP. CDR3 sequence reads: CASADDRVGQPQHF. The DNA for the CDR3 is TGTGCTAGTGCCGACGACAGGGTTGGTCAGCCCCAGCATTTT.

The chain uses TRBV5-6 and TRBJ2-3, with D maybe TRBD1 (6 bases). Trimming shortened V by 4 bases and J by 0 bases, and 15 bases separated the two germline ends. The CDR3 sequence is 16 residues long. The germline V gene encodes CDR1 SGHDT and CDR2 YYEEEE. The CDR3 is CASSVTDRSSTDTQYF. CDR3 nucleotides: TGTGCCAGCAGCGTCACAGACAGGTCTAGCACAGATACGCAGTATTTT.

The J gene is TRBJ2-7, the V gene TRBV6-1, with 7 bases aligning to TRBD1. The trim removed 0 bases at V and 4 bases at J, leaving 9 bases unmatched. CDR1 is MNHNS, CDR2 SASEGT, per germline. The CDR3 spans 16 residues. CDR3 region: CASSEAIPGTEYEQYF. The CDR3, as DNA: TGTGCCAGCAGTGAAGCAATACCCGGGACAGAATACGAGCAGTACTTC.

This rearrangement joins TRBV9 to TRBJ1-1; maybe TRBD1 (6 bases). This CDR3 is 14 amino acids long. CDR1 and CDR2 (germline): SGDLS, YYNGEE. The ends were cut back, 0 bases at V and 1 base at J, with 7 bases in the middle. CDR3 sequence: CASSVGGPNTEAFF. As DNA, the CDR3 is TGTGCCAGCAGCGTAGGGGGGCCGAACACTGAAGCTTTCTTT.

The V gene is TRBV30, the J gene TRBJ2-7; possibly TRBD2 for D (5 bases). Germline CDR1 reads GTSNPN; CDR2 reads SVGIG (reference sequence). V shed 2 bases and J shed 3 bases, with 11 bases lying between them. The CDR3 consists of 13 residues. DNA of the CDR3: TGTGCCTGGAGTCGTGCTCGGGACTACGAGCAGTACTTC. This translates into CAWSRARDYEQYF.

CDR3 region: CASSPTAGGDGSGAFF. CDR3 nucleotides: TGTGCCAGCAGCCCAACGGCGGGGGGGGATGGCTCGGGGGCTTTCTTT. The chain employs TRBV11-2 and TRBJ1-1; a possible D gene is TRBD1 (5 bases). V was trimmed by 5 bases and J by 11 bases, leaving 27 bases between them. The CDR3 is made up of 16 amino acids. From germline, CDR1 is SGHAT and CDR2 FQNNGV.

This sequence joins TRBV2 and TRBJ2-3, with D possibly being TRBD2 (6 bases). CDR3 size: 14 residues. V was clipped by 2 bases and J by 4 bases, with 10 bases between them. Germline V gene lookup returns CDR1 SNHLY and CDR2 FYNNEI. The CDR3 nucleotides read TGTGCCAGCAGTGAACGGGAGCTTGCAGATACGCAGTATTTT. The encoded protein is CASSERELADTQYF.

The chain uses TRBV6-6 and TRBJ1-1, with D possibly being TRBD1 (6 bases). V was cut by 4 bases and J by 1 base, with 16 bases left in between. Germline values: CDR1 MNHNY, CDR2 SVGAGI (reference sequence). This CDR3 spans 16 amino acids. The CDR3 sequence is CASSSYRVRENTEAFF. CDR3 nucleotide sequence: TGTGCCAGCAGTTCGTACAGGGTTCGGGAGAACACTGAAGCTTTCTTT.

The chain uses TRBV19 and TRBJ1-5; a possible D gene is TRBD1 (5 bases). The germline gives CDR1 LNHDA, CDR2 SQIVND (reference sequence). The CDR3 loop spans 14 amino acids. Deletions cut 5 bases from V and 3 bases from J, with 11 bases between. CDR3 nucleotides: TGTGCCAGTAGTCCTGGGGCCTTCAATCAGCCCCAGCATTTT. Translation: CASSPGAFNQPQHF.

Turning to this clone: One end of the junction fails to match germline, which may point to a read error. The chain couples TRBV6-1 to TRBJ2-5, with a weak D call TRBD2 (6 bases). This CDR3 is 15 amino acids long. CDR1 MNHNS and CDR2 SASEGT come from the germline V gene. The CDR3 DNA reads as TGTGCCAGCAGTGAAGCGGGACTCCAAAAAGAGAACCAGTACTTC. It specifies CASSEAGLQKENQYF.

CDR3 residues: CASRSHQVDTQYF. The CDR3 DNA is TGTGCCAGCAGGTCCCATCAGGTTGATACGCAGTATTTT. The chain couples TRBV6-5 to TRBJ2-3; no firm D call. The CDR3 contains 13 residues. The V gene's germline CDR1 is MNHEY and CDR2 SVGAGI. Trimming left V 6 bases short and J 6 bases short, with 13 bases between.

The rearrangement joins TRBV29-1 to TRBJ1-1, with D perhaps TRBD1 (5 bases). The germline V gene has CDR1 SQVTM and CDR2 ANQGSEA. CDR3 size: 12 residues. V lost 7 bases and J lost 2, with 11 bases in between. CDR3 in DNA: TGCAGCGCCAGACAGACTAACACTGAAGCTTTCTTT. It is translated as CSARQTNTEAFF. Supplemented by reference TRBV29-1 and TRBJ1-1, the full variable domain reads SAVISQKPSRDICQRGTSLTIQCQVDSQVTMMFWYRQQPGQSLTLIATANQGSEATYESGFVIDKFPISRPNLTFSTLTVSNMSPEDSSIYLCSARQTNTEAFFGQGTRLTVV.

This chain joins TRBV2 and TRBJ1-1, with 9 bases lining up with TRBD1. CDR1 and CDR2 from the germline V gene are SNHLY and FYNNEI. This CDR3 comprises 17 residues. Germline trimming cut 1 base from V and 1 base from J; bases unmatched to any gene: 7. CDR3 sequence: CASSEGQGVYGNTEAFF. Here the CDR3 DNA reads TGTGCCAGCAGTGAAGGACAGGGGGTGTATGGGAACACTGAAGCTTTCTTT.

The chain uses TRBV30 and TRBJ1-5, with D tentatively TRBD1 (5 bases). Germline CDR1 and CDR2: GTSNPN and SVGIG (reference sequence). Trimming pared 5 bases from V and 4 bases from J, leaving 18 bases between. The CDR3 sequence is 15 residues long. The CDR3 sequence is CAWSRGGISNQPQHF. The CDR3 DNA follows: TGTGCCTGGTCCCGGGGGGGGATAAGTAATCAGCCCCAGCATTTT.

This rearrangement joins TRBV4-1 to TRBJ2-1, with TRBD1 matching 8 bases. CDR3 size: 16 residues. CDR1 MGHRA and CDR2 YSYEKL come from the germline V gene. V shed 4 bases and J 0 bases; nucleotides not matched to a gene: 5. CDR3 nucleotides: TGCGCCAGCAGCCTCACAGGGGGGATCTCCTACAATGAGCAGTTCTTC. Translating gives CASSLTGGISYNEQFF.

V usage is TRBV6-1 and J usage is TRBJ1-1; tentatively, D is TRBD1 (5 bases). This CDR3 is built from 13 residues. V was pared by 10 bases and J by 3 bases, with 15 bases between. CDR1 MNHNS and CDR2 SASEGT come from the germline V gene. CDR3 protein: CATSGWEDTEAFF. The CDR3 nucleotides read TGTGCCACTTCAGGGTGGGAGGACACTGAAGCTTTCTTT.

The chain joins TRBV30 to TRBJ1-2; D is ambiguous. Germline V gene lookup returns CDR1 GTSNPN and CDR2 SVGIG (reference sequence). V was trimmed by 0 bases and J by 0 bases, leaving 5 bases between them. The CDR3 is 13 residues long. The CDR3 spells CAWSVSPNYGYTF. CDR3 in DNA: TGTGCCTGGAGTGTATCTCCTAACTATGGCTACACCTTC.